The 12 T cell receptor beta chains reported below all come from one sample, sequenced in a study of T cell repertoires in aging, cancer and after chemotherapy. A mixed TRB-A/B primer pool amplified rearranged TRB by multiplex touch-down PCR. TCRdb used MiXCR to reprocess the multiplex PCR reads, holding one entry per CDR3 protein. Of about 6,200 distinct CDR3 sequences in the sample, 25% to 35% are singletons; the top ten hold around 8%. Amplification of TCR beta used genomic DNA extracted from peripheral blood. The source material was blood. All receptors come from a human donor with a blood cancer.

This clonotype has just one count. Compared with germline, one end of the junction differs, possibly owing to a read error. The rearrangement links TRBV4-2 to TRBJ2-7; D could derive from TRBD1 or TRBD2 (5 bases each). This CDR3 spans 14 amino acids. CDR1 and CDR2 from the germline V gene are LGHNA and YNFKEQ. The CDR3 DNA follows: TGTGCCAGCTCTCCGGGACCCACGGTGAGCGAGAAGTACTTC. This encodes CASSPGPTVSEKYF.

This clonotype is large. V usage is TRBV29-1 and J usage is TRBJ2-2, with D possibly being TRBD2 (5 bases). Trimming removed 5 bases from V and 6 bases from J, with 13 bases in between. The CDR3 runs 13 residues. In germline, CDR1 is SQVTM, CDR2 ANQGSEA. CDR3 in DNA: TGCAGCGTTTTTCCAAGAGGGCCCGGGGAGCTGTTTTTT. It specifies CSVFPRGPGELFF.

Regarding this clonotype: This may come from a read error, since a much larger clone is one base off. This is likely a read error, given that the CDR3 carries no conserved phenylalanine or tryptophan at its end. The chain employs TRBV27 and TRBJ2-6; either TRBD1 or TRBD2 may supply D (5 bases each). CDR1 MNHEY and CDR2 SMNVEV come from the germline V gene (reference sequence). Trimming took 7 bases from V and 2 from J, leaving 6 bases between them. The CDR3 is made up of 13 amino acids. The CDR3 bases are TGTGCCAGCATGGGGGCTGGGGCCAACGTCCTGACTTTA. Encoded protein: CASMGAGANVLTL.

As for this clonotype: This may come from a read error, since a much larger clone is one base off. V is TRBV15 and J is TRBJ2-5; maybe TRBD1 (5 bases). The CDR3 covers 15 residues. The V gene lost 0 bases and the J gene lost 2 bases, with 10 bases spanning the gap. Germline assignment: CDR1 LNHNV and CDR2 YYDKDF (reference sequence). CDR3 sequence reads: CATSRDGAGQETQYF. CDR3 sequence (DNA): TGTGCCACCAGCAGAGATGGGGCAGGTCAAGAGACCCAGTACTTC.

V usage is TRBV12-3 or TRBV12-4 and J usage is TRBJ2-3; 7 bases agree with TRBD2. The CDR3 totals 17 residues. J lost 0 bases, V lost 2 bases, and 8 bases had no gene match. CDR3 DNA: TGTGCCAGCAGTTTATCTCTAGCGGCCGCTAGCACAGATACGCAGTATTTT. It is translated as CASSLSLAAASTDTQYF.

This clonotype was counted only a few times. The CDR3 nucleotides read TGTGCCAGCAGTTTAGAGGTGAACACTGAAGCTTTCTTT. Translating gives CASSLEVNTEAFF. V is TRBV27 and J is TRBJ1-1, with unresolved D. CDR3 length equals 13 residues. Trimming pared 2 bases from V and 0 bases from J, leaving 4 bases between. Germline values: CDR1 MNHEY, CDR2 SMNVEV (reference sequence).

This clonotype is judged medium-sized. V usage is TRBV15 and J usage is TRBJ1-4, with no clear D. CDR3 length: 12 residues. Germline V gives CDR1 LNHNV, CDR2 YYDKDF (reference sequence). The V and J ends lost 5 bases and 15 bases respectively, with 16 bases between them. The CDR3 spells CATSGYGMGMFF. CDR3 DNA: TGTGCCACCAGCGGGTATGGGATGGGGATGTTTTTT.

The chain couples TRBV20-1 to TRBJ2-5, with 7 bases that match TRBD2. J lost 5 bases, V lost 6 bases, and 15 bases had no gene match. The CDR3 has 15 residues. Germline V gives CDR1 DFQATT, CDR2 SNEGSKA (reference sequence). The CDR3 DNA follows: TGCAGTGCCCCGAAAGCACGACTAGCTCGCGAGACCCAGTACTTC. This translates into CSAPKARLARETQYF.

This clonotype is classed as medium-sized (0.01 to 0.1%). V gene TRBV13 combines with J gene TRBJ2-5; TRBD2 is a possible D gene (6 bases). The CDR3 totals 13 residues. Germline values: CDR1 PRHDT, CDR2 FYEKMQ (reference sequence). The V end was cut by 5 bases, the J end by 5 bases, with 12 bases between. CDR3 sequence: CASSPGEVETQYF. In nucleotides, the CDR3 is TGTGCCAGCAGCCCGGGGGAGGTGGAGACCCAGTACTTC.

This clonotype is labeled medium-sized (0.01 to 0.1%). V is TRBV6-1 and J is TRBJ2-3, with 13 bases identical to TRBD2. This CDR3 spans 16 amino acids. V gave up 5 bases and J gave up 0 bases; unmatched junction bases: 2. The germline V gene encodes CDR1 MNHNS and CDR2 SASEGT. The CDR3 here is CASSRLAGGSTDTQYF. The CDR3 coding sequence is TGTGCCAGCAGTCGACTAGCGGGAGGCAGCACAGATACGCAGTATTTT.

As for this clonotype: This could be a read error, since a much larger clone is one nucleotide away. This chain links TRBV29-1 with TRBJ1-2, with a tentative D call TRBD1 (6 bases). The germline CDR1 and CDR2 sequences are SQVTM and ANQGSEA. Trimming stripped 2 bases from V and 3 bases from J, with 22 bases between. There are 17 residues in the CDR3. For the CDR3, the DNA is TGCAGCGTTGAAAAAGGGGCAGGGGCTAGAACCTACTATGGCTACACCTTC. Amino acids: CSVEKGAGARTYYGYTF. The full variable domain, with the rest looked up from reference TRBV29-1 and TRBJ1-2, is SAVISQKPSRDICQRGTSLTIQCQVDSQVTMMFWYRQQPGQSLTLIATANQGSEATYESGFVIDKFPISRPNLTFSTLTVSNMSPEDSSIYLCSVEKGAGARTYYGYTFGSGTRLTVV.

The chain is built from TRBV12-3 or TRBV12-4 and TRBJ2-3; tentatively, D is TRBD2 (6 bases). The CDR3 has 15 amino acids. Trimming pared 4 bases from V and 0 bases from J, leaving 11 bases between. The DNA of the CDR3 is TGTGCCAGCAGTTGGAGCGGGCGTAGCACAGATACGCAGTATTTT. This encodes CASSWSGRSTDTQYF.